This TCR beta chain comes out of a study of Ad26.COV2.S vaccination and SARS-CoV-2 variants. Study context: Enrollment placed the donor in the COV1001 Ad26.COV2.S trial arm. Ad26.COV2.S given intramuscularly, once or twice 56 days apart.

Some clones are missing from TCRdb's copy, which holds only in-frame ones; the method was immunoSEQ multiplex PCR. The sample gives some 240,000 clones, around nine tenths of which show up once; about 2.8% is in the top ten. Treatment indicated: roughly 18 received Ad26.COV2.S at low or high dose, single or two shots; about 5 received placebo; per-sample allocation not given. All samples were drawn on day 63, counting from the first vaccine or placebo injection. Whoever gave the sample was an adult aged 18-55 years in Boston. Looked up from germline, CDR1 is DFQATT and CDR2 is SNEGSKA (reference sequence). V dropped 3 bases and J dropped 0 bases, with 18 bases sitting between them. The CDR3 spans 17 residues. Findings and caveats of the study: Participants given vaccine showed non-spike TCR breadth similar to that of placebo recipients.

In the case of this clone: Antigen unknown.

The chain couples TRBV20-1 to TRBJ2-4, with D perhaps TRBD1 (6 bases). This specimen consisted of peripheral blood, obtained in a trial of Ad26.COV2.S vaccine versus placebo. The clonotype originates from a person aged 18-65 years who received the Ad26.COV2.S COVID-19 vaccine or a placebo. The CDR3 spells CSASGTPLSLAKNIQYF. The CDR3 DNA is TGCAGTGCTAGTGGGACACCATTATCTCTAGCCAAAAACATTCAGTACTTC.